This T cell receptor (beta chain) was identified in a study of blood T cell repertoires in COVID-19. Across the whole study: COVID-19 samples from acute and convalescent phases originated in the United States, Italy and Spain. In each case, the material was cDNA or gDNA derived from T cells, B-cell-depleted T cells, or PBMCs.

Germline CDR1 and CDR2: SGHTA and FQGNSA. The CDR3 contains 15 residues. Repertoires were generated with immunoSEQ multiplex PCR, while TCRdb's copy carries only in-frame clones and drops some. The repertoire holds 270,000 or so clones, with 90% as singletons. A remark on this clone: At one of its ends the junction is not consistent with the germline gene, which may arise from a read error.

The chain joins TRBV7-2 to TRBJ2-7, with TRBD2 matching 7 bases. Sequencing was carried out using peripheral blood. This clonotype was obtained from a woman aged 60 to 75 with COVID-19, enrolled during active disease. The CDR3 nucleotides are TGTGCCAGCACCTTAGGCGCGGGGGAGGGGTACGAGCAGTACTTC. Its translation is CASTLGAGEGYEQYF.